This T cell receptor beta chain was sequenced during a study of regulatory T cells in long-lasting Graves disease. Whole-study findings and limits: Persistent disease exhibited a predilection for TRBV28, TRBJ1-2 and TRBJ2-5. Only a small sample size was used, which may have cut accuracy.

The TCR beta library used iRepertoire HTBI primers with Arm-PCR amplification of CDR3. A single record per CDR3 protein comes from TCRdb applying MiXCR to the multiplex PCR reads. The sample holds about 430,000 distinct CDR3 sequences, 15% seen once. Turning to this clonotype: Its target is not known.

Stated time point: newly diagnosed GD, antithyroid drugs for less than 3 months. Isolated PBMC RNA provided the starting material for the TCR library. The V segment lost 10 bases and the J segment 6 bases; nucleotides outside the gene matches: 12. This CDR3 is 15 amino acids long. Germline V lookup: CDR1 MNHEY, CDR2 SVGEGT. The sample was also reused in another study, on T cells in Graves' hyperthyroidism and ophthalmopathy. That publication notes: Clinical symptoms, serum thyroxine, TRAb, thyroid ultrasound and orbital computed tomography established diagnosis.

The receptor was derived from a woman aged 40 to 50 with Graves disease. Material: peripheral blood mononuclear cells (PBMCs), obtained at new diagnosis, from a patient treated with antithyroid drugs. The gene calls are TRBV6-2 or TRBV6-3 and TRBJ2-1, with 10 nucleotides matching TRBD2. The CDR3 bases are TGTGCCACAAAACTAGCGGGAACTAGAACCAATGAGCAGTTCTTC. It specifies CATKLAGTRTNEQFF.